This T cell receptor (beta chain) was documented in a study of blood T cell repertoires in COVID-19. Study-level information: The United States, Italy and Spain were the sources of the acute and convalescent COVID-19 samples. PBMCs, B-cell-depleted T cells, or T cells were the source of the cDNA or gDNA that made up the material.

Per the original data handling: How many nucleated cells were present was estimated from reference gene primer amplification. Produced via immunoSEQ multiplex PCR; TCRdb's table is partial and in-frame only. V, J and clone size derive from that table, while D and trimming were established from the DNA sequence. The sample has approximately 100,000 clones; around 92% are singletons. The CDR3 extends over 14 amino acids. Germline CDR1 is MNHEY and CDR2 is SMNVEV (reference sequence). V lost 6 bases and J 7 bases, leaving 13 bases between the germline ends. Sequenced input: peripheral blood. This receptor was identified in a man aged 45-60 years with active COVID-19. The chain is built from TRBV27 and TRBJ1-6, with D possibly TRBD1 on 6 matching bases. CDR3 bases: TGTGCCAGCAGCCTTTGGACAGAGAATTCACCCCTCCACTTT. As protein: CASSLWTENSPLHF.